This T cell receptor (beta chain) derives from a study of cytomegalovirus exposure and HLA in healthy donors. Across the whole study: Unique TCR beta sequences numbering around 110 million came from around 180 million T cells in an earlier analysis. An early release of data contained some 80 million unique TCRs, which came from HLA-typed donors.

Primers for the PCR totalled 60 Vbeta and 13 Jbeta. The method was immunoSEQ multiplex PCR; TCRdb's version includes in-frame clones alone and lacks a portion of them. Counted here are about 190,000 clones, about 77% occurring once; the ten biggest clones make up approximately 6%. Study-level results: HLA alleles were associated with roughly 15,000 TCR beta sequences in a later analysis at 0.05 false discovery rate. The Asian-associated ancestry cluster reportedly had fewer N-insertions than the roughly 670-donor mean in a later analysis.

Of note for this clone: Antigen: not known.

V lost 1 base, J lost 3 bases, and 12 bases lay in between. This CDR3 is built from 16 residues. Germline loops: CDR1 SEHNR, CDR2 FQNEAQ (reference sequence). This TCR came from a woman aged 25-40 years in good health and CMV-seropositive. The rearrangement uses TRBV7-9 and TRBJ2-2; the D is unclear. The sequenced sample consisted of PBMCs. CDR3 DNA sequence: TGTGCCAGCAGCTTAGACCGGGTAATGGACACCGGGGAGCTGTTTTTT. Its protein is CASSLDRVMDTGELFF.